These T cell receptor beta chains were read from a single sample in a study of Ad26.COV2.S vaccination and SARS-CoV-2 variants. Profiled with immunoSEQ multiplex PCR; TCRdb holds only in-frame clones, not every one. The data show hundreds of thousands of clones, with 80% to 90% seen just once and about 3.5% held by the top ten. Sequences were derived from peripheral blood, sampled in a trial of Ad26.COV2.S vaccine versus placebo. Source of these receptors: a person aged 18-60 years who received the Ad26.COV2.S COVID-19 vaccine or a placebo. Both conserved end residues are part of each CDR3.

V gene	J gene	CDR3 protein
TRBV19	TRBJ2-3	CASKVAGFSTDTQYF
TRBV7-8	TRBJ2-7	CASRRWTSGGRSSEQYF
TRBV11-2	TRBJ1-3	CASSFGQRGNTIYF
TRBV6-5	TRBJ1-3	CASRIQGSGNTIYF
TRBV4-3	TRBJ2-7	CASSRGTVKSYEQYF
TRBV5-6	TRBJ2-3	CASSPGLAGGGVDTQYF
TRBV6-5	TRBJ1-1	CASSYNGQGFTEAFF
TRBV14	TRBJ2-7	CASSQQTGSSYEQYF
TRBV10-3	TRBJ1-5	CAINEDRDSNQPQHF
TRBV2	TRBJ2-3	CASRATVNTDTQYF
TRBV6-5	TRBJ1-1	CASSYSIYVNTEAFF
TRBV7-6	TRBJ2-3	CASSLSVAGVSTDTQYF
TRBV4-1	TRBJ2-6	CASSRNPGGEASGANVLTF
TRBV6-5	TRBJ2-7	CASSSANPYEQYF
TRBV6-6	TRBJ1-3	CASTLQGTGNTIYF
TRBV3-1/TRBV3-2	TRBJ2-2	CASSQVSTGELFF
TRBV6-2/TRBV6-3	TRBJ2-7	CASSLWDRVYF
TRBV7-2	TRBJ2-5	CASSLDRAETQYF
TRBV2	TRBJ1-2	CASSEAPGGYYGYTF
TRBV9	TRBJ1-1	CASSADSGTGNTEAFF
TRBV7-8	TRBJ2-3	CASSLARVLLRGADTQYF
TRBV5-1	TRBJ1-2	CASSGGEYGYTF
TRBV11-2	TRBJ2-7	CASSQTGAGDEQYF
TRBV12-3/TRBV12-4	TRBJ2-1	CASSGAAEQFF
TRBV3-1/TRBV3-2	TRBJ2-4	CASSLQGGVSKNIQYF
TRBV6-1	TRBJ2-1	CASSEDRDPYNEQFF
TRBV5-4	TRBJ2-7	CASSQGTRSYEQYF
TRBV5-1	TRBJ2-7	CASSPTSLSSYEQYF
TRBV7-9	TRBJ1-3	CASSPARGARGNTIYF
TRBV6-5	TRBJ1-5	CASSYKQGAPQHF
TRBV5-1	TRBJ1-1	CASSPGHGPNTEAFF
TRBV7-2	TRBJ1-4	CASSLEFRGEKLFF
TRBV5-8	TRBJ2-7	CASSLRTVRYEQYF
TRBV3-1/TRBV3-2	TRBJ1-4	CASSRTGEEKLFF
TRBV4-1	TRBJ2-7	CASSPRLAGSYEQYF
TRBV3-1/TRBV3-2	TRBJ1-4	CASSQEEGSGSEKLFF
TRBV9	TRBJ1-4	CASSLGQGARIEKLFF
TRBV7-3	TRBJ2-3	CASSLTRSTDTQYF
TRBV3-1/TRBV3-2	TRBJ1-1	CASSQFSGAEAFF
TRBV9	TRBJ1-3	CASSPAVVSGNTIYF
TRBV15	TRBJ2-3	CATSRDRQGADTQYF
TRBV11-2	TRBJ2-5	CASSLDGRGGETQYF
TRBV4-3	TRBJ2-3	CASSQVLGAKATDTQYF
TRBV7-8	TRBJ1-3	CASSLVDQSSGNTIYF
TRBV19	TRBJ1-3	CASSARQGNSGNTIYF
TRBV7-2	TRBJ2-1	CASSWTSGGGNEQFF
TRBV9	TRBJ2-1	CASSRAMYNEQFF
TRBV5-4	TRBJ1-2	CASSFREGYYGYTF
TRBV9	TRBJ2-1	CASSAPGTGLYNEQFF